A selection of T cell receptor beta chains follows, all from one sample in a study of CXCR3-negative and CXCR3-positive naive CD8 T cells. TCRdb re-analyzed the 5' RACE reads; it lists each CDR3 protein once, without DNA. This listing includes about 86,000 distinct CDR3 sequences. The material sequenced was naive CXCR3+ CD8+ T cells from blood. The receptor source for this set is a human donor in good health. Some clones in this sample may be carry-over from other donors' samples. Each CDR3 is given with its conserved first and last residue.

j_call v_call cdr3_aa
TRBJ2-7 TRBV28 CASSPPRDTYYEQYF
TRBJ2-2 TRBV5-1 CASSGGRSTGELFF
TRBJ1-2 TRBV7-2 CASSLGRAGNGYTF
TRBJ2-1 TRBV4-3 CASSQGGQHNEQFF
TRBJ2-1 TRBV14 CASSLGGLAEQFF
TRBJ2-2 TRBV11-2 CASSLRWGSGELFF
TRBJ2-1 TRBV19 CASRGDRKNEQFF
TRBJ2-1 TRBV4-2 CASSQGVGGVPEQFF
TRBJ2-2 TRBV29-1 CSVENPGELFF
TRBJ1-1 TRBV28 CASSLIPGQGDTEAFF
TRBJ2-7 TRBV15 CATSIRQGLREQYF
TRBJ2-1 TRBV5-6 CASSLNVAGGPMRYYNEQFF
TRBJ2-7 TRBV4-1 CASSQPSYEQYF
TRBJ2-1 TRBV20-1 CSVPESGLAAYNEQFF
TRBJ1-6 TRBV12-3/TRBV12-4 CASRWDRDSPLHF
TRBJ2-7 TRBV20-1 CSAEGQGNFYEQYF
TRBJ2-7 TRBV29-1 CSVETSGRTAGVEQYF
TRBJ2-7 TRBV5-1 CASSLVGGTSYEQYF
TRBJ1-3 TRBV28 CASSPYDRGVSGNTIYF
TRBJ2-7 TRBV12-3/TRBV12-4 CASNQMGEQYF
TRBJ2-7 TRBV7-8 CASSQYDTLYEQYF
TRBJ1-5 TRBV6-5 CASSPGGVQPQHF
TRBJ2-3 TRBV7-2 CASSSTPSPADTQYF
TRBJ2-7 TRBV10-3 CAIRPSGTGTYEQYF
TRBJ2-1 TRBV12-3/TRBV12-4 CASKGWVGYNEQFF
TRBJ2-3 TRBV6-5 CASLQASTDTQYF
TRBJ2-1 TRBV7-2 CASSPGLAVPAGDEQFF
TRBJ1-1 TRBV11-1 CASSFMDTEAFF
TRBJ2-3 TRBV12-3/TRBV12-4 CASSLARGTSVYTQYF
TRBJ2-5 TRBV28 CASSRPTTGEPLGMETQYF
TRBJ1-2 TRBV29-1 CSVEGTGEQANDGYTF
TRBJ2-7 TRBV9 CASSPGPPEQYF
TRBJ2-7 TRBV16 CASSPGYGGGYEQYF
TRBJ2-3 TRBV4-3 CASSAVREPDTQYF
TRBJ1-5 TRBV5-5 CASTLGPGDQPQHF
TRBJ2-1 TRBV14 CASSQFLGTAGLSEQFF
TRBJ2-7 TRBV28 CASSSSTGLDEQYF
TRBJ2-7 TRBV12-3/TRBV12-4 CASSLARAEGSDYEQYF
TRBJ2-5 TRBV9 CASSGRDLQETQYF